Below are 28 T cell receptor beta chains sequenced from a single sample in a study of blood T cells in healthy people across ages. Next came a second PCR, run for about 6 to 12 cycles, which used a sample-barcoded 5' primer along with a J-beta primer mix. One entry per CDR3 protein, called by TCRdb with MiXCR from the 5' RACE reads. The profile covers some 1.1 million distinct CDR3 sequences, with roughly two fifths appearing a single time and around 13% taken by the ten largest. The sequencing input was blood. The receptors here all came from a young man in good health.

J is TRBJ2-1 and V is TRBV7-4; weak D call: TRBD2 (5 bases). The ends were cut back, 9 bases at V and 0 bases at J, with 12 bases in the middle. The CDR3 covers 14 residues. Per germline, CDR1 SGHVT and CDR2 SQSDAQ. CDR3 nucleotides: TGTGCCAGAATCCGGGATACCTCCTACAATGAGCAGTTCTTC. Translating gives CARIRDTSYNEQFF.

In its sample, this clonotype was seen a few times. V usage is TRBV5-1 and J usage is TRBJ2-2; the D gene is possibly TRBD1 (5 bases). The CDR3 is 16 amino acids. Trimming took 0 bases from V and 0 from J, leaving 9 bases between them. CDR1 is SGHRS and CDR2 is YFSETQ in the germline V gene. Here the CDR3 DNA reads TGCGCCAGCAGCTTGGTAAGGGGCGCGAACACCGGGGAGCTGTTTTTT. Translating it yields CASSLVRGANTGELFF.

The chain uses TRBV6-7 and TRBJ1-2; unclear D gene. TRBV6-7 is flagged as an ORF with uncertain function. This CDR3 spans 16 amino acids. V was cut by 6 bases and J by 5 bases, with 22 bases left in between. Here the CDR3 DNA reads TGTGCCAGCAGAGACTCGTTCTGTGGATTTTGGTATGGCTACACCTTC. This codes for CASRDSFCGFWYGYTF.

This clonotype was counted between two and nine times. This chain connects TRBV27 to TRBJ1-5; tentative D call: TRBD1 (5 bases). The CDR3 loop spans 16 amino acids. V was pared by 6 bases and J by 3 bases, with 18 bases between. Germline V gene lookup returns CDR1 MNHEY and CDR2 SMNVEV (reference sequence). The CDR3 DNA is TGTGCCAGCAGCCCCCTAGGAAGCGGGGCCAATCAGCCCCAGCATTTT. Its translation: CASSPLGSGANQPQHF.

This clonotype has ten or more counts. J is TRBJ2-1 and V is TRBV6-5; 8 bases line up with TRBD1. Germline lookup yields CDR1 MNHEY and CDR2 SVGAGI. The CDR3 covers 15 residues. V was clipped by 4 bases and J by 7 bases; unmatched bases: 9. The CDR3 spells CASSSPGQVKNEQFF. CDR3 coding DNA: TGTGCCAGCAGTTCTCCGGGACAGGTGAAGAATGAGCAGTTCTTC.

The chain is built from TRBV7-9 and TRBJ1-6, with D uncertain. The CDR3 runs 14 residues. Trimming removed 0 bases at V and 5 bases at J, with 5 bases between. Germline V lookup: CDR1 SEHNR, CDR2 FQNEAQ (reference sequence). DNA for the CDR3: TGTGCCAGCAGCTTAGCAAAGGATAATTCACCCCTCCACTTT. It yields the protein CASSLAKDNSPLHF.

This clonotype has more than one count but fewer than ten. CDR3 DNA sequence: TGCAGCGTGGGTAACAGGGGTGCTGAAGCTTTCTTT. Residues: CSVGNRGAEAFF. This chain connects TRBV29-1 to TRBJ1-1; 7 bases align to TRBD1. Per the germline V gene, CDR1 is SQVTM and CDR2 is ANQGSEA. V lost 6 bases, J lost 6 bases, and 7 bases stayed unmatched. The CDR3 is 12 residues long. The full variable domain, in which reference TRBV29-1 and TRBJ1-1 provide the parts outside the CDR3, is SAVISQKPSRDICQRGTSLTIQCQVDSQVTMMFWYRQQPGQSLTLIATANQGSEATYESGFVIDKFPISRPNLTFSTLTVSNMSPEDSSIYLCSVGNRGAEAFFGQGTRLTVV.

Notes on this clonotype: A junction boundary mismatches the germline segment, possibly from a read error. This chain uses TRBV10-3 with TRBJ1-6; D is perhaps TRBD1 (6 bases). CDR1 and CDR2 (germline): ENHRY, SYGVKD. The CDR3 runs to 14 residues. DNA for the CDR3: TGTGCCATCAGGGAGTCGGACAGAAATTCACCCCTCCACTTT. It translates to CAIRESDRNSPLHF.

A note on this clonotype: One end of the junction is discordant with germline, which a read error may explain. CDR3 coding DNA: TGTGCCGGCAGCTTACTGAGTGGCTTTAACTATGGCTACACCTTC. Translation: CAGSLLSGFNYGYTF. This rearrangement joins TRBV7-9 to TRBJ1-2; D is undetermined. This CDR3 contains 15 residues. Germline CDR1 SEHNR, CDR2 FQNEAQ (reference sequence).

This clonotype was recorded a few times. This chain connects TRBV29-1 to TRBJ2-3; D could derive from TRBD1 or TRBD2 (6 bases each). V was cut by 4 bases and J by 2 bases, with 10 bases left in between. CDR3 length equals 13 residues. In germline, CDR1 is SQVTM, CDR2 ANQGSEA. The CDR3 nucleotides read TGCAGCGTTGCGGGGGCCACCACAGATACGCAGTATTTT. Its protein product is CSVAGATTDTQYF.

The sample holds many counts of this clonotype. The V and J genes are TRBV5-1 and TRBJ1-2; TRBD1 matches at 7 bases. CDR3 size: 18 residues. The germline CDR1 and CDR2 sequences are SGHRS and YFSETQ. V trimming: 2 bases; J trimming: 3 bases; junction bases outside the gene matches: 16. The DNA of the CDR3 is TGCGCCAGCAGCTTCTGGGACAGTCCTCCCTTCGTGGACTATGGCTACACCTTC. It is translated as CASSFWDSPPFVDYGYTF.

The genes are TRBV7-2 and TRBJ2-3, with D tentatively TRBD2 (5 bases). This CDR3 has 15 residues. Germline V gene data show CDR1 as SGHTA and CDR2 as FQGNSA. Trimming removed 1 base from V and 3 bases from J, with 11 bases in between. CDR3: CASSLDGGLTDTQYF. For the CDR3, the DNA is TGTGCCAGCAGCTTAGATGGAGGTTTAACAGATACGCAGTATTTT.

This rearrangement joins TRBV20-1 to TRBJ2-1, with 9 bases that match TRBD1. With 5 bases clipped from V and 6 bases from J, the junction kept 8 bases outside the gene matches. In germline, CDR1 is DFQATT, CDR2 SNEGSKA (reference sequence). This CDR3 is 14 amino acids long. The CDR3 sequence is CSALEDRGGNEQFF. CDR3 nucleotide sequence: TGCAGTGCTCTAGAGGACAGGGGAGGCAATGAGCAGTTCTTC.

This rearrangement joins TRBV14 to TRBJ1-6, with D possibly matching TRBD1 (6 bases). Trimming stripped 4 bases from V and 7 bases from J, with 11 bases between. CDR1 is SGHDN and CDR2 is FVKESK in the germline V gene. The CDR3 is 14 amino acids. The CDR3 is CASSPETGNSPLHF. The CDR3 DNA reads as TGTGCCAGCAGCCCGGAAACAGGGAATTCACCCCTCCACTTT.

The CDR3 region is CASRDYTNEQFF. The CDR3 DNA reads as TGTGCCAGCAGGGACTACACGAATGAGCAGTTCTTC. The chain recombines TRBV2 with TRBJ2-1, with D maybe TRBD2 (6 bases). Germline loops: CDR1 SNHLY, CDR2 FYNNEI. CDR3 length equals 12 residues. The germline V and J ends were trimmed by 6 bases and 7 bases, with 10 bases remaining between them. Combining the CDR3 with reference TRBV2 and TRBJ2-1 gives the whole variable domain EPEVTQTPSHQVTQMGQEVILRCVPISNHLYFYWYRQILGQKVEFLVSFYNNEISEKSEIFDDQFSVERPDGSNFTLKIRSTKLEDSAMYFCASRDYTNEQFFGPGTRLTVL.

This clonotype was detected many times. The chain links TRBV12-3 or TRBV12-4 to TRBJ1-2; 7 bases align to TRBD1. J lost 2 bases, V lost 6 bases, and 6 bases had no gene match. The CDR3 covers 14 residues. CDR3 nucleotides: TGTGCCAGCAGACCTGGACAGGCGAACTATGGCTACACCTTC. This encodes CASRPGQANYGYTF.

This clonotype was seen only a few times. V is TRBV6-2 or TRBV6-3 and J is TRBJ1-5; D unclear. CDR1 and CDR2 from the germline V gene are MNHEY and SVGEGT. The V end lost 5 bases, the J end lost 6 bases, and 14 bases lay between the germline ends. The CDR3 contains 14 residues. CDR3 DNA sequence: TGTGCCAGCAGTCCGGACTTGGACGTTCAGCCCCAGCATTTT. Its translation is CASSPDLDVQPQHF.

In this sample, this clonotype turned up a few times. The J gene is TRBJ1-1, the V gene TRBV12-3 or TRBV12-4; TRBD1 might be the D (5 bases). Deletions cut 4 bases from V and 3 bases from J, with 18 bases between. This CDR3 region has 16 residues. This CDR3 reads CASSSTGLSRDTEAFF. The CDR3, as DNA: TGTGCCAGCAGTTCCACAGGCTTATCTCGGGACACTGAAGCTTTCTTT.

This clonotype was counted only a few times. The rearrangement uses TRBV9 and TRBJ2-5; 8 nucleotides match TRBD1. The CDR3 runs to 15 residues. Germline CDR1 is SGDLS and CDR2 is YYNGEE. Trimming took 5 bases from V and 6 from J; bases not matched to a gene: 12. CDR3 in amino acids: CASSATGGSQQTQYF. In nucleotides, the CDR3 is TGTGCCAGCAGTGCTACAGGGGGTTCCCAGCAGACCCAGTACTTC.

Only a few counts were recorded for this clonotype. V is TRBV12-3 or TRBV12-4 and J is TRBJ1-2; 8 bases are a match to TRBD1. The CDR3 runs to 13 residues. Unmatched junction bases numbered 6, after V lost 4 bases and J lost 8 bases. This CDR3 reads CASSSDRGGGYTF. In DNA, the CDR3 is TGTGCCAGCAGTTCCGACAGGGGTGGAGGCTACACCTTC.

This clonotype was recorded only once. The rearrangement joins TRBV28 to TRBJ1-1, with D unresolved. Trimming removed 2 bases from V and 1 base from J, with 8 bases in between. CDR3 length equals 14 residues. Germline CDR1 and CDR2: MDHEN and SYDVKM. The DNA of the CDR3 is TGTGCCAGCAGTTTAGCAGAAAAGAACACTGAAGCTTTCTTT. Protein: CASSLAEKNTEAFF.

CDR3 loop: CASSQAQGDLAEKLFF. The CDR3 DNA follows: TGTGCCAGCAGCCAAGCACAGGGGGACCTCGCTGAAAAACTGTTTTTT. This chain links TRBV4-2 with TRBJ1-4; 8 bases line up with TRBD1. Germline CDR1 is LGHNA and CDR2 is YNFKEQ. This CDR3 comprises 16 residues. V lost 1 base and J lost 7; bases outside the gene matches: 8.

This clonotype came up a few times. The chain couples TRBV6-2 or TRBV6-3 to TRBJ2-2; D is undetermined. The CDR3 extends over 12 amino acids. Germline CDR1 and CDR2: MNHEY and SVGEGT. V dropped 6 bases and J dropped 6 bases, with 8 bases sitting between them. DNA for the CDR3: TGTGCCAGCAGGTTATTCGCCGGGGAGCTGTTTTTT. It yields the protein CASRLFAGELFF.

The chain has TRBV29-1 and TRBJ1-1; a possible D gene is TRBD1 (5 bases). The V gene's germline CDR1 is SQVTM and CDR2 ANQGSEA. V gave up 6 bases and J gave up 4 bases, with 18 bases separating them. The CDR3 consists of 14 residues. The CDR3 loop reads CSVNSGGGGTEAFF. As DNA, the CDR3 is TGCAGCGTCAACTCTGGGGGGGGAGGCACTGAAGCTTTCTTT.

V usage is TRBV4-1 and J usage is TRBJ2-3; either TRBD1 or TRBD2 may fit D (5 bases each). V lost 0 bases to trimming and J lost 4 bases, with 17 bases between them. CDR3 length: 17 amino acids. Germline-derived CDR1 and CDR2 are MGHRA and YSYEKL. CDR3 region: CASSQDYRGVSSDTQYF. The CDR3 DNA is TGCGCCAGCAGCCAAGATTACCGGGGCGTATCCTCAGATACGCAGTATTTT.

This clonotype was counted between two and nine times. The chain joins TRBV20-1 to TRBJ2-6, with D unclear. This CDR3 contains 11 residues. V lost 4 bases and J 2 bases, leaving 0 bases between the germline ends. CDR1 is DFQATT, CDR2 SNEGSKA, per germline (reference sequence). Here the CDR3 reads CSATGANVLTF. CDR3 coding DNA: TGCAGTGCTACTGGGGCCAACGTCCTGACTTTC.

Details on this clonotype: One base away lies a much larger clone, so this may be a sequencing read error. The genes are TRBV7-2 and TRBJ2-1, with unresolved D. Trimming stripped 1 base from V and 12 bases from J, with 10 bases between. In germline, CDR1 is SGHTA, CDR2 FQGNSA. The CDR3 contains 12 residues. The CDR3 nucleotides read TGTGCCAGCAGCTTAGGTTTCTATGGGCAGTTCTTC. It codes for CASSLGFYGQFF.

This clonotype was recorded only once. V is TRBV7-9 and J is TRBJ1-1, with 7 positions matching TRBD1. CDR1 SEHNR and CDR2 FQNEAQ come from the germline V gene (reference sequence). V lost 5 bases to trimming and J lost 10 bases; unmatched junction nucleotides: 13. The CDR3 loop spans 14 amino acids. CDR3 protein: CASSATADRVGAFF. DNA of the CDR3: TGTGCCAGCAGCGCGACCGCCGACAGGGTGGGAGCTTTCTTT.